Detailed here is one T cell receptor (beta chain). This sample is part of a study of control samples from healthy donors and cancer patients. Germline values: CDR1 SGDLS, CDR2 YYNGEE. The CDR3 spans 17 residues. Trimming cost V 3 bases and J 7 bases, with 20 bases left between them. Libraries were prepared by immunoSEQ multiplex PCR; TCRdb keeps only in-frame clonotypes and omits some of them. The sample contains some 140,000 clones, approximately 91% of which appear only once. The sequence derives from a woman aged 25 to 39 in good health. The sample taken for sequencing was blood. This chain connects TRBV9 to TRBJ1-6, with no clear D. As DNA, the CDR3 is TGTGCCAGCAGCGCCCAATCCCGGCAGAGCGACAATTCACCCCTCCACTTT. Protein sequence: CASSAQSRQSDNSPLHF.